One sample yielded the 25 T cell receptor beta chains listed below, sequenced in a study of CXCR3-negative and CXCR3-positive naive CD8 T cells. In preparing the TRB cDNA libraries, 5' RACE with UMI labels was used. After re-calling the 5' RACE reads, TCRdb lists one entry per CDR3 protein, DNA absent. Found here are over 100,000 distinct CDR3 sequences; the top ten clones hold 0.45% to 0.6%. The sequenced sample was naive CXCR3- CD8+ T cells from blood. This sample's subset: CD45RO-CCR7+CD27+CD95- naive CD8+ T cells lacking CXCR3 (TNR3-). These receptor sequences come from a human donor in good health. Some clones in this sample may be carry-over from other donors' samples.

The V call is TRBV7-8, the J call TRBJ1-1; TCRdb picks TRBD1, but there is no DNA to check that call. Germline V gene lookup returns CDR1 SGHVS and CDR2 FQNEAQ. This CDR3 region has 15 residues. The CDR3 protein is CASSLGQGAWTEAFF.

This sequence joins TRBV14 and TRBJ2-3; TCRdb's assignment of TRBD1 cannot be checked, as there is no DNA. This CDR3 spans 15 amino acids. From germline, CDR1 is SGHDN and CDR2 FVKESK. The CDR3: CASSQGGAATDTQYF.

This sequence joins TRBV7-9 and TRBJ2-2; lacking DNA, the TRBD2 call made by TCRdb goes unchecked. Germline V gives CDR1 SEHNR, CDR2 FQNEAQ (reference sequence). The length of the CDR3 is 16 residues. CDR3 region: CASSPTRDYNTGELFF.

CDR3 protein: CASSIATRGLYNEQFF. This chain uses TRBV19 with TRBJ2-1. Germline-derived CDR1 and CDR2 are LNHDA and SQIVND (reference sequence). The CDR3 length is 16 residues.

The chain couples TRBV19 to TRBJ2-1; TCRdb's D call, TRBD2, is unchecked because there is no DNA. The CDR3 consists of 15 residues. Germline CDR1 reads LNHDA; CDR2 reads SQIVND (reference sequence). CDR3: CASSATSGGPGEQFF.

The V call is TRBV20-1, the J call TRBJ1-4; TCRdb's assignment of TRBD1 cannot be checked, as there is no DNA. CDR3 length: 15 amino acids. Germline-derived CDR1 and CDR2 are DFQATT and SNEGSKA (reference sequence). This chain's CDR3 is CSAWPLAATNEKLFF.

V is TRBV24-1 and J is TRBJ2-1; no DNA is available, so the TRBD1 call from TCRdb remains unchecked. Germline CDR1 and CDR2: KGHDR and SFDVKD. The length of the CDR3 is 21 residues. CDR3 in amino acids: CATSDAPGQGRGTHSYNEQFF.

The V and J genes are TRBV5-6 and TRBJ2-7; absent DNA, TCRdb's TRBD1 call cannot be checked. Per germline, CDR1 SGHDT and CDR2 YYEEEE. This CDR3 is 15 amino acids long. Here the CDR3 reads CASSGWTGPRKEQYF.

The J gene is TRBJ1-2, the V gene TRBV20-1; absent DNA, TCRdb's TRBD1 call cannot be checked. The CDR3 is 15 amino acids. The germline V gene has CDR1 DFQATT and CDR2 SNEGSKA (reference sequence). The CDR3 protein is CSARGGTATNYGYTF.

The V gene is TRBV29-1, the J gene TRBJ2-2; the TCRdb call, TRBD2, lacks DNA for checking. The CDR3 covers 15 residues. Germline assignment: CDR1 SQVTM and CDR2 ANQGSEA. Here the CDR3 reads CSTTTGGQETGELFF.

The rearrangement uses TRBV4-1 and TRBJ1-6; the D gene TCRdb calls, TRBD1, cannot be checked with no DNA. Germline-derived CDR1 and CDR2 are MGHRA and YSYEKL. The CDR3 extends over 17 amino acids. CDR3: CASSQMDRGLSNSPLHF.

The rearrangement joins TRBV2 to TRBJ2-2. The CDR3 extends over 16 amino acids. The germline CDR1 and CDR2 sequences are SNHLY and FYNNEI. The CDR3 spells CASSEELPRVYGELFF.

The gene calls are TRBV28 and TRBJ2-3; TCRdb proposes TRBD1, but this gene call is untestable without DNA. Germline V CDR1 and CDR2: MDHEN, SYDVKM. The CDR3 length is 16 residues. CDR3 region: CASSPGQHRGTDTQYF.

CDR3: CAWSLRGLVTEAFF. The V gene is TRBV30, the J gene TRBJ1-1; the TCRdb D gene call, TRBD1, has no DNA to confirm it. Germline values: CDR1 GTSNPN, CDR2 SVGIG (reference sequence). This CDR3 is built from 14 residues.

This chain links TRBV28 with TRBJ2-3. CDR3 length: 12 amino acids. CDR1 and CDR2 from the germline V gene are MDHEN and SYDVKM. The CDR3 loop reads CASSLNPDTQYF.

The chain employs TRBV19 and TRBJ2-5; TCRdb gives TRBD2 as the D gene, but with no DNA this cannot be confirmed. This CDR3 is built from 14 residues. CDR1 LNHDA and CDR2 SQIVND come from the germline V gene (reference sequence). CDR3 loop: CASSIDTGGETQYF.

V usage is TRBV6-5 and J usage is TRBJ2-3. Per the germline V gene, CDR1 is MNHEY and CDR2 is SVGAGI. This CDR3 is built from 13 residues. CDR3 loop: CASSYLEADTQYF.

The chain links TRBV29-1 to TRBJ2-7; with no DNA, the TCRdb D assignment of TRBD1 cannot be verified. Germline V gene data show CDR1 as SQVTM and CDR2 as ANQGSEA. CDR3 size: 14 residues. The CDR3 sequence is CSVELTTGPYEQYF.

CDR3 residues: CASSQDLASQETQYF. V and J are TRBV3-1 and TRBJ2-5. This CDR3 is 15 amino acids long. Per germline, CDR1 LGHDT and CDR2 YNNKEL (reference sequence).

The chain combines TRBV7-9 with TRBJ2-7; absent DNA, TCRdb's TRBD1 call cannot be checked. Germline-derived CDR1 and CDR2 are SEHNR and FQNEAQ (reference sequence). CDR3 length equals 17 residues. The CDR3 is CASSLPSGTPSTYEQYF.

The J gene is TRBJ2-7, the V gene TRBV28; TCRdb lists TRBD1, though no DNA is available to test this call. The CDR3 runs 13 residues. Germline V gene data show CDR1 as MDHEN and CDR2 as SYDVKM. The CDR3 reads CASKRGGAYEQYF.

The chain links TRBV5-5 to TRBJ1-5. Germline values: CDR1 SGHKS, CDR2 YYEKEE (reference sequence). This CDR3 region has 15 residues. The CDR3 loop reads CASSLGAGGNQPQHF.

V gene TRBV7-9 combines with J gene TRBJ2-5. The germline gives CDR1 SEHNR, CDR2 FQNEAQ (reference sequence). The CDR3 has 15 amino acids. This chain's CDR3 is CASSFSGGVQETQYF.

This CDR3 reads CASRHGTGASTQETQYF. V gene TRBV7-8 combines with J gene TRBJ2-5; there is no DNA to check the TCRdb D call of TRBD1. Germline CDR1 reads SGHVS; CDR2 reads FQNEAQ. The CDR3 has 17 residues.

The chain combines TRBV7-9 with TRBJ2-3; TCRdb gives TRBD1 as the D gene, but with no DNA this cannot be confirmed. Germline CDR1 and CDR2: SEHNR and FQNEAQ (reference sequence). The CDR3 sequence is 14 residues long. The CDR3 region is CASSLPPGLLMQYF.